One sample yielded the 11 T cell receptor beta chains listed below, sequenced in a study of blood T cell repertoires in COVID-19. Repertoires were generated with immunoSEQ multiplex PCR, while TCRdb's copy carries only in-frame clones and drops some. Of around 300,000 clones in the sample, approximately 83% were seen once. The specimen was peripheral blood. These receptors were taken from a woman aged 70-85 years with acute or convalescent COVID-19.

The CDR3 bases are TGCGCCAGCAGCTTACGGGTACAGGGGGCTGGAAACACCATATATTTT. This sequence encodes CASSLRVQGAGNTIYF. The chain combines TRBV5-1 with TRBJ1-3, with 8 bases that match TRBD1. The trim removed 2 bases at V and 2 bases at J, leaving 6 bases unmatched. CDR1 is SGHRS, CDR2 YFSETQ, per germline. The CDR3 consists of 16 residues. Full variable domain (remainder filled in from reference TRBV5-1 and TRBJ1-3): KAGVTQTPRYLIKTRGQQVTLSCSPISGHRSVSWYQQTPGQGLQFLFEYFSETQRNKGNFPGRFSGRQFSNSRSEMNVSTLELGDSALYLCASSLRVQGAGNTIYFGEGSWLTVV.

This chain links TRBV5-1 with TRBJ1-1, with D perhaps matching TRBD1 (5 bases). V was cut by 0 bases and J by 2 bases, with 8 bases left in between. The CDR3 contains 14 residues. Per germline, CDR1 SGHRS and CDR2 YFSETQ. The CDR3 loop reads CASSLGQFNTEAFF. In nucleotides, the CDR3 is TGCGCCAGCAGCTTGGGACAGTTTAACACTGAAGCTTTCTTT.

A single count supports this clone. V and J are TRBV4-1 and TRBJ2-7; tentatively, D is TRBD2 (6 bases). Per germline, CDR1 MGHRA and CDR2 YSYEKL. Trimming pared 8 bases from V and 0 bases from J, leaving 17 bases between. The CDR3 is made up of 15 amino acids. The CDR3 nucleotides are TGCGCCAGCGCCCTTCTAGCGAAAGACTCCTACGAGCAGTACTTC. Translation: CASALLAKDSYEQYF.

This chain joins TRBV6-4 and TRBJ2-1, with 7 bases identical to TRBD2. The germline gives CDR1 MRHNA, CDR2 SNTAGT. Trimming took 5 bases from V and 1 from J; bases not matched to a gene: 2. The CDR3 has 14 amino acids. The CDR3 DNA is TGTGCCAGCAGTCTGGGGGGGTCCTACAATGAGCAGTTCTTC. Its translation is CASSLGGSYNEQFF.

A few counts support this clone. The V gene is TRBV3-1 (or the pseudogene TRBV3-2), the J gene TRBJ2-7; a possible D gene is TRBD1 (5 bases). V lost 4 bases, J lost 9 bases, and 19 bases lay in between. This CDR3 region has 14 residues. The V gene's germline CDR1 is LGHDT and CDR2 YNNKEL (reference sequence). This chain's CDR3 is CASSRRQGLDGQYF. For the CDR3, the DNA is TGTGCCAGCAGCCGCCGCCAGGGCCTGGACGGGCAGTACTTC.

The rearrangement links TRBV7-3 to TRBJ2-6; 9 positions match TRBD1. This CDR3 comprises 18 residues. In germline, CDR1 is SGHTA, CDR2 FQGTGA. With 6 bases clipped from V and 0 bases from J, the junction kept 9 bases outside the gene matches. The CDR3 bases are TGTGCCAGCAGGGACCGGGACAGGGTCCACTCTGGGGCCAACGTCCTGACTTTC. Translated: CASRDRDRVHSGANVLTF.

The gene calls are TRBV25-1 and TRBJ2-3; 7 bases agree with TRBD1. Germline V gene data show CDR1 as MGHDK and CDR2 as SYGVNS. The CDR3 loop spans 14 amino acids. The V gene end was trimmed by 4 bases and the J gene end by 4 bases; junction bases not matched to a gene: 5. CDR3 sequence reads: CASSGAGGSDTQYF. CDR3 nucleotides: TGTGCCAGCAGTGGGGCAGGGGGTTCAGATACGCAGTATTTT.

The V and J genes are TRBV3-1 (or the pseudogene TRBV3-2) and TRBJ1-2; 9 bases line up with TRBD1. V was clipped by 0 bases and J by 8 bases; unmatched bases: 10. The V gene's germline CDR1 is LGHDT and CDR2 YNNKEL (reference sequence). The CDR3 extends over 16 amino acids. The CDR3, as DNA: TGTGCCAGCAGCCAAGAAGGACCCGGGACAGGGCAAGGCTACACCTTC. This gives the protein CASSQEGPGTGQGYTF.

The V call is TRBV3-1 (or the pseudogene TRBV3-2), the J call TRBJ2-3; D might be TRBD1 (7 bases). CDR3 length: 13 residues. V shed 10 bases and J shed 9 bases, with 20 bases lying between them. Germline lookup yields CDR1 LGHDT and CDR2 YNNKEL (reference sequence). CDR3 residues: CAISSQGSGTQYF. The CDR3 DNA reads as TGTGCCATCTCATCACAGGGGAGCGGGACGCAGTATTTT.

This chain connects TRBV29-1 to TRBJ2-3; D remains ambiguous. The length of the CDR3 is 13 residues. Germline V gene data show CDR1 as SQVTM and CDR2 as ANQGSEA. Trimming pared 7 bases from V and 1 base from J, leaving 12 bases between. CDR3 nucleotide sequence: TGCAGCGCCCAAGTCACTCGCACAGATACGCAGTATTTT. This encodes CSAQVTRTDTQYF.

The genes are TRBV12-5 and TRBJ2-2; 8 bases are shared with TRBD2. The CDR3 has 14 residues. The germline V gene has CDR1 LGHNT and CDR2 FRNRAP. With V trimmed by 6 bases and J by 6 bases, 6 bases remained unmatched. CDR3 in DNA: TGTGCTAGTGGACCCCGGGAGGGTGCCGGGGAGCTGTTTTTT. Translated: CASGPREGAGELFF.